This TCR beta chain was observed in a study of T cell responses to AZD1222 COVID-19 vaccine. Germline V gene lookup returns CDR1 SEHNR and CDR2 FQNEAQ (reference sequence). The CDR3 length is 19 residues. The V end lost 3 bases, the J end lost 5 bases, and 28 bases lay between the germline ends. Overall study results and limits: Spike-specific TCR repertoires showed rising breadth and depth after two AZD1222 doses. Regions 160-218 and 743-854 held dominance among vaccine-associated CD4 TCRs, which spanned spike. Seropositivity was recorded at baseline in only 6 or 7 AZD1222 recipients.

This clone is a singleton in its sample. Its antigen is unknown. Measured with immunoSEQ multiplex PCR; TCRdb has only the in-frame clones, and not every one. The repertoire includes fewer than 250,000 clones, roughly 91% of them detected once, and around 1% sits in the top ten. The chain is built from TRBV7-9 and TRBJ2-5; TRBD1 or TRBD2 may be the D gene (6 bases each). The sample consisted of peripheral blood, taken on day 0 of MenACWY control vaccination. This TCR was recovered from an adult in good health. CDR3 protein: CASSFTLGAPGVARETQYF. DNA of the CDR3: TGTGCCAGCAGCTTCACACTGGGGGCGCCGGGGGTAGCGCGGGAGACCCAGTACTTC.